This record concerns one T cell receptor (beta chain) sequence. The data stem from a study of blood T cells in healthy people across ages. Trimming removed 3 bases at V and 1 base at J, with 10 bases between. Germline V gene lookup returns CDR1 MDHEN and CDR2 SYDVKM. The CDR3 totals 14 residues. Primers used in a second PCR of roughly 6 to 12 cycles were a sample-barcoded 5' primer and a J-beta primer mix. No fewer than 2.5 million CDR3-containing paired-end reads came from each sample. Using its own MiXCR run on the 5' RACE reads, TCRdb lists one record per CDR3 protein. This table has 1.5 million to 2 million distinct CDR3 sequences, about two fifths appearing once.

The sequenced sample was blood. This chain joins TRBV28 and TRBJ2-7; D unresolved. The receptor was isolated from a human donor in good health. This chain's CDR3 is CASSLVALSYEQYF. In nucleotides, the CDR3 is TGTGCCAGCAGTTTGGTGGCCTTGTCCTACGAGCAGTACTTC.